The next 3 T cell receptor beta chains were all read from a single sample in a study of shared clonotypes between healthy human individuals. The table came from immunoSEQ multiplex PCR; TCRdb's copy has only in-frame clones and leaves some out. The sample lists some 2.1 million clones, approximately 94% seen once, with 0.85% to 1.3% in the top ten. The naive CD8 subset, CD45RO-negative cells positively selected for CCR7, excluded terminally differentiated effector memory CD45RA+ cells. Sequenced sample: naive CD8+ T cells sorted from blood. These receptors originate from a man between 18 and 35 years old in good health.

The CDR3 DNA reads as TGTGCCACCAGAGGGAGAGATAACCCCAATCAGCCCCAGCATTTT. Residues: CATRGRDNPNQPQHF. V gene TRBV15 combines with J gene TRBJ1-5; no clear D. Trimming removed 6 bases at V and 3 bases at J, with 15 bases between. Germline V gives CDR1 LNHNV, CDR2 YYDKDF (reference sequence). The CDR3 is 15 residues long.

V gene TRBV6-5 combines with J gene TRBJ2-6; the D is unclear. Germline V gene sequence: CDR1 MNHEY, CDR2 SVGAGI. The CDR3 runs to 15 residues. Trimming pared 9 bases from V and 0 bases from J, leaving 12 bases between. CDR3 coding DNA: TGTGCCAGTTGCAACCCCTCCTCTGGGGCCAACGTCCTGACTTTC. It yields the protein CASCNPSSGANVLTF.

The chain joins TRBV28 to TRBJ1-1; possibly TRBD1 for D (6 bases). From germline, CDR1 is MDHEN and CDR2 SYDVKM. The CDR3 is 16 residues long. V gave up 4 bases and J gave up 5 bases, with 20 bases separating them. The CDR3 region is CASSSGPGGLRTEAFF. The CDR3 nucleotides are TGTGCCAGCAGTTCCGGCCCCGGGGGGCTCAGGACTGAAGCTTTCTTT.